The sequence of this TCR beta chain was determined in a study of blood T cell repertoires in COVID-19. Study-level information: In each case, the material was cDNA or gDNA derived from T cells, B-cell-depleted T cells, or PBMCs.

V was pared by 4 bases and J by 7 bases, with 8 bases of the junction left unmatched. Germline-derived CDR1 and CDR2 are SEHNR and FQNEAQ (reference sequence). The CDR3 sequence is 15 residues long. Original data processing: Reference gene primer amplification yielded estimated nucleated cell counts. The table came from immunoSEQ multiplex PCR; TCRdb's copy has only in-frame clones and leaves some out. Clonal size and the V and J genes are those of that table, whereas D and trimming came from the DNA. The sample lists around 140,000 clones; around 89% were seen once. The chain uses TRBV7-9 and TRBJ2-1; 9 bases agree with TRBD1. This receptor was taken from a young man with COVID-19, enrolled during active disease. Specimen: peripheral blood. The CDR3, as DNA: TGTGCCAGCAGCTCCAGGACAGGGGTCGGGAATGAGCAGTTCTTC. This encodes CASSSRTGVGNEQFF. The full variable domain, completed using reference TRBV7-9 and TRBJ2-1, is DTGVSQNPRHKITKRGQNVTFRCDPISEHNRLYWYRQTLGQGPEFLTYFQNEAQLEKSRLLSDRFSAERPKGSFSTLEIQRTEQGDSAMYLCASSSRTGVGNEQFFGPGTRLTVL.